This T cell receptor beta chain was found in a study of T cells in Graves' hyperthyroidism and ophthalmopathy. This clonotype has just a few counts. What it recognizes is unknown. Trimming shortened V by 5 bases and J by 5 bases, and 15 bases separated the two germline ends. This CDR3 has 14 residues. Germline loops: CDR1 ENHRY, CDR2 SYGVKD. Amplified regions were TCR beta CDR3 sequences from RNA transcripts. A first-round RT-PCR of the TCR CDR3 used the HTBI primer set. One entry per CDR3 protein, called by TCRdb with MiXCR from the multiplex PCR reads. The sample consists of about 720,000 distinct CDR3 sequences, around a sixth of them appearing once. Notes on the study in general: In the blood, most expanded thyroid clonotypes above 0.001 appeared as well. Before onset, ophthalmopathy was predicted by the model a median approximately 6.5 months earlier.

The genes are TRBV10-3 and TRBJ1-1, with TRBD1 as a possible D gene (5 bases). Sequenced material: blood. The TCR was taken from a woman in her forties or fifties with Graves' hyperthyroidism that later progressed to Graves' ophthalmopathy. The CDR3 DNA reads TGTGCCATCAGTCCCGCAGGGATTGGGACTGAAGCTTTCTTT. Protein: CAISPAGIGTEAFF.